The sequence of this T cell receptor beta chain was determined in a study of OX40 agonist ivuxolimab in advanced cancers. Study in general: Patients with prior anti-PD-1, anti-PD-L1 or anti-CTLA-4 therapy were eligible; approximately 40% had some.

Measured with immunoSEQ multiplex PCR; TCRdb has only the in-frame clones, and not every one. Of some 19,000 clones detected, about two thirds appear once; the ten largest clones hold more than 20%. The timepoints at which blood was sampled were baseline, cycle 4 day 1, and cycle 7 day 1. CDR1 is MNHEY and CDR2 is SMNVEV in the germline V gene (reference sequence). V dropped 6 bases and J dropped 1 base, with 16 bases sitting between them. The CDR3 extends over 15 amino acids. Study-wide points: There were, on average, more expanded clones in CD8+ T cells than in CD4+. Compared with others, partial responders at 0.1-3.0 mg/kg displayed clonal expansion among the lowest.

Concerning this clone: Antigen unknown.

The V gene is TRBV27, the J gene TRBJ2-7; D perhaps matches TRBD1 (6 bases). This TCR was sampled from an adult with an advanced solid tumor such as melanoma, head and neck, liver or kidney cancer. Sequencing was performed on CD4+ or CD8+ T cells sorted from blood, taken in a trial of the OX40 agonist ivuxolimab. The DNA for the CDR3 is TGTGCCAGCAGCCCCAGGGGCCGTAATTCCTACGAGCAGTACTTC. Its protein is CASSPRGRNSYEQYF.